Listed below are T cell receptor beta chains from one sample, sequenced in a study of response to subunit inactivated influenza vaccine. A single record per CDR3 protein comes from TCRdb applying MiXCR to the RT-PCR reads. The sample holds around 480,000 distinct CDR3 sequences, 11% seen once. The sample was PBMCs from blood, taken more than 35 days after vaccination. Source of these receptors: a man aged 50 to 60 who received an inactivated influenza vaccine. The CDR3 runs from the conserved cysteine through the conserved F or W. A D gene is named only where the DNA matches it firmly. Part of the rows lack a size; the others show once, few, many or a class for expanded clones.

v_gene: TRBV12-3/TRBV12-4; abundance: .; j_gene: TRBJ2-3; d_gene: .; CDR3aa: CASSLGTATDTQYF; CDR3nt: TGTGCCAGCAGTTTAGGTACAGCAACAGATACGCAGTATTTT
v_gene: TRBV7-9; abundance: many; j_gene: TRBJ2-1; d_gene: .; CDR3aa: CASSLGQGSYDEQFF; CDR3nt: TGTGCCAGCAGCTTAGGTCAGGGATCGTATGATGAGCAGTTCTTC
v_gene: TRBV11-3; abundance: .; j_gene: TRBJ2-5; d_gene: .; CDR3aa: CASSEGGGETQYF; CDR3nt: TGTGCCAGCTCTGAAGGGGGGGGAGAGACCCAGTACTTC
v_gene: TRBV9; abundance: .; j_gene: TRBJ2-3; d_gene: TRBD2; CDR3aa: CASSVSGGASDTQYF; CDR3nt: TGTGCCAGCAGCGTTAGCGGGGGGGCGTCAGATACGCAGTATTTT
v_gene: TRBV12-3/TRBV12-4; abundance: many; j_gene: TRBJ2-5; d_gene: .; CDR3aa: CASARRDTQETQYF; CDR3nt: TGTGCCAGCGCGAGGCGTGATACACAAGAGACCCAGTACTTC
v_gene: TRBV7-6; abundance: few; j_gene: TRBJ2-1; d_gene: .; CDR3aa: CASSLDVNNEQFF; CDR3nt: TGTGCCAGCAGCTTAGACGTGAACAATGAGCAGTTCTTC
v_gene: TRBV5-1; abundance: many; j_gene: TRBJ2-1; d_gene: .; CDR3aa: CASSVHGNEQFF; CDR3nt: TGCGCCAGCAGCGTACACGGCAATGAGCAGTTCTTC
v_gene: TRBV7-3; abundance: many; j_gene: TRBJ2-3; d_gene: TRBD1; CDR3aa: CASSSLQGPDTQYF; CDR3nt: TGTGCCAGCAGCTCACTACAGGGGCCAGATACGCAGTATTTT
v_gene: TRBV6-1; abundance: .; j_gene: TRBJ1-1; d_gene: .; CDR3aa: CASSPRVTELEAFF; CDR3nt: TGTGCCAGCAGTCCCAGGGTAACGGAGCTTGAAGCTTTCTTT
v_gene: TRBV7-8; abundance: few; j_gene: TRBJ2-7; d_gene: .; CDR3aa: CASSLGTVGYEQYF; CDR3nt: TGTGCCAGCAGCTTAGGAACGGTCGGCTACGAGCAGTACTTC
v_gene: TRBV6-5; abundance: .; j_gene: TRBJ2-1; d_gene: TRBD2; CDR3aa: CASSYGGGLSEQFF; CDR3nt: TGTGCCAGCAGTTACGGCGGGGGGTTAAGTGAGCAGTTCTTC
v_gene: TRBV5-1; abundance: many; j_gene: TRBJ1-2; d_gene: .; CDR3aa: CASSPGMTSYGYTF; CDR3nt: TGCGCCAGCAGCCCAGGGATGACAAGCTATGGCTACACCTTC
v_gene: TRBV18; abundance: .; j_gene: TRBJ2-1; d_gene: .; CDR3aa: CASSPPQGGNEQFF; CDR3nt: TGTGCCAGCTCACCTCCTCAGGGGGGCAATGAGCAGTTCTTC
v_gene: TRBV20-1; abundance: many; j_gene: TRBJ2-6; d_gene: .; CDR3aa: CSAGAGANVLTF; CDR3nt: TGCAGTGCAGGGGCTGGGGCCAACGTCCTGACTTTC
v_gene: TRBV7-2; abundance: .; j_gene: TRBJ1-2; d_gene: .; CDR3aa: CASGLGSQISLFGYTF; CDR3nt: TGTGCCAGCGGTTTGGGGTCCCAGATATCCTTATTCGGCTACACCTTC
v_gene: TRBV7-8; abundance: few; j_gene: TRBJ2-5; d_gene: .; CDR3aa: CASSLRRIPRETQYF; CDR3nt: TGTGCCAGCAGCTTGAGGAGAATCCCTCGAGAGACCCAGTACTTC
v_gene: TRBV7-9; abundance: few; j_gene: TRBJ2-7; d_gene: .; CDR3aa: CASSLGAGARYEQYF; CDR3nt: TGTGCCAGCAGCTTAGGGGCTGGAGCGCGGTACGAGCAGTACTTC
v_gene: TRBV5-1; abundance: few; j_gene: TRBJ2-7; d_gene: .; CDR3aa: CASSWKPGDPPEQYF; CDR3nt: TGCGCCAGCAGCTGGAAACCAGGGGATCCCCCCGAGCAGTACTTC
v_gene: TRBV13; abundance: .; j_gene: TRBJ1-2; d_gene: .; CDR3aa: CASSLVGDTNYGYTF; CDR3nt: TGTGCCAGCAGCTTAGTGGGGGACACTAACTATGGCTACACCTTC
v_gene: TRBV25-1; abundance: few; j_gene: TRBJ2-1; d_gene: TRBD2; CDR3aa: CASSGLGGGYNEQFF; CDR3nt: TGTGCCAGCAGTGGGCTGGGGGGGGGCTACAATGAGCAGTTCTTC
v_gene: TRBV5-1; abundance: many; j_gene: TRBJ2-1; d_gene: .; CDR3aa: CASSLEEGRISEQFF; CDR3nt: TGCGCCAGCAGCTTGGAGGAGGGGCGGATAAGTGAGCAGTTCTTC
v_gene: TRBV11-2; abundance: .; j_gene: TRBJ1-2; d_gene: TRBD1; CDR3aa: CASSSARTGTNYGYTF; CDR3nt: TGTGCCAGCAGCTCGGCCCGGACAGGGACCAACTATGGCTACACCTTC
v_gene: TRBV29-1; abundance: .; j_gene: TRBJ2-7; d_gene: .; CDR3aa: CSVARTATYEQYF; CDR3nt: TGCAGCGTTGCGCGGACAGCAACCTACGAGCAGTACTTC
v_gene: TRBV20-1; abundance: few; j_gene: TRBJ1-2; d_gene: .; CDR3aa: CSPPSVGSSNYGYTF; CDR3nt: TGCAGTCCCCCCTCTGTTGGATCATCTAACTATGGCTACACCTTC
v_gene: TRBV5-1; abundance: once; j_gene: TRBJ2-7; d_gene: .; CDR3aa: CASSSTRGGAGEQYF; CDR3nt: TGCGCCAGCAGCTCCACCAGAGGGGGGGCGGGGGAGCAGTACTTC
v_gene: TRBV27; abundance: .; j_gene: TRBJ2-1; d_gene: .; CDR3aa: CASSLSRLGDYNEQFF; CDR3nt: TGTGCCAGCAGTTTGTCTCGATTGGGGGACTACAATGAGCAGTTCTTC
v_gene: TRBV4-2; abundance: .; j_gene: TRBJ2-3; d_gene: TRBD1; CDR3aa: CASSQDQQGASTDTQYF; CDR3nt: TGTGCCAGCAGCCAAGATCAGCAGGGGGCAAGCACAGATACGCAGTATTTT
v_gene: TRBV7-2; abundance: many; j_gene: TRBJ1-2; d_gene: .; CDR3aa: CASSLGAGLGYGYTF; CDR3nt: TGTGCCAGCAGCTTAGGTGCGGGGCTAGGCTATGGCTACACCTTC
v_gene: TRBV20-1; abundance: .; j_gene: TRBJ1-2; d_gene: .; CDR3aa: CSARRHYGYTF; CDR3nt: TGCAGTGCTAGAAGGCACTATGGCTACACCTTC
v_gene: TRBV6-1; abundance: .; j_gene: TRBJ2-4; d_gene: TRBD1; CDR3aa: CASSLGTGIAKNIQYF; CDR3nt: TGTGCCAGCAGCCTCGGGACAGGGATAGCCAAAAACATTCAGTACTTC
v_gene: TRBV29-1; abundance: many; j_gene: TRBJ2-1; d_gene: .; CDR3aa: CSVEVGYNEQFF; CDR3nt: TGCAGCGTTGAAGTCGGATACAATGAGCAGTTCTTC
v_gene: TRBV7-3; abundance: .; j_gene: TRBJ2-1; d_gene: TRBD2; CDR3aa: CASSPTQAGASSYNEQFF; CDR3nt: TGTGCCAGCAGCCCGACCCAAGCGGGAGCGAGCTCCTACAATGAGCAGTTCTTC
v_gene: TRBV12-3/TRBV12-4; abundance: .; j_gene: TRBJ1-5; d_gene: .; CDR3aa: CASSLNKEQPQHF; CDR3nt: TGTGCCAGCAGTTTAAATAAGGAGCAGCCCCAGCATTTT
v_gene: TRBV12-3/TRBV12-4; abundance: many; j_gene: TRBJ2-1; d_gene: TRBD2; CDR3aa: CASSLAGLANNEQFF; CDR3nt: TGTGCCAGCAGTTTAGCGGGACTAGCGAACAATGAGCAGTTCTTC
v_gene: TRBV12-3/TRBV12-4; abundance: few; j_gene: TRBJ2-1; d_gene: .; CDR3aa: CASSFSGRPYNEQFF; CDR3nt: TGTGCCAGCAGTTTCTCAGGGCGCCCCTACAATGAGCAGTTCTTC
v_gene: TRBV4-1; abundance: many; j_gene: TRBJ2-7; d_gene: .; CDR3aa: CASSQEARVTEGPYEQYF; CDR3nt: TGCGCCAGCAGCCAAGAGGCCAGGGTAACAGAAGGCCCCTACGAGCAGTACTTC
v_gene: TRBV5-1; abundance: few; j_gene: TRBJ1-6; d_gene: .; CDR3aa: CASSLAQGTANSPLHF; CDR3nt: TGCGCCAGCAGCTTGGCCCAGGGGACGGCTAATTCACCCCTCCACTTT
v_gene: TRBV20-1; abundance: few; j_gene: TRBJ1-1; d_gene: .; CDR3aa: CSARDPQGWDTEAFF; CDR3nt: TGCAGTGCTAGAGACCCCCAGGGATGGGACACTGAAGCTTTCTTT
v_gene: TRBV7-9; abundance: few; j_gene: TRBJ2-3; d_gene: .; CDR3aa: CASSLVGGSIYF; CDR3nt: TGTGCCAGCAGCCTGGTCGGAGGGTCAATATATTTT
v_gene: TRBV7-9; abundance: few; j_gene: TRBJ2-1; d_gene: TRBD2; CDR3aa: CASSPSPSGTNEQFF; CDR3nt: TGTGCCAGCAGCCCATCCCCTAGCGGGACCAATGAGCAGTTCTTC
v_gene: TRBV29-1; abundance: .; j_gene: TRBJ1-1; d_gene: .; CDR3aa: CSVTPRYSNTEAFF; CDR3nt: TGCAGCGTGACCCCACGGTATTCGAACACTGAAGCTTTCTTT
v_gene: TRBV3-1; abundance: few; j_gene: TRBJ1-2; d_gene: .; CDR3aa: CASSQRGGYGYTF; CDR3nt: TGTGCCAGCAGCCAGAGGGGGGGGTATGGCTACACCTTC
v_gene: TRBV4-1; abundance: few; j_gene: TRBJ2-7; d_gene: .; CDR3aa: CASSLTSSTYEQYF; CDR3nt: TGCGCCAGCAGCCTAACCTCCTCCACCTACGAGCAGTACTTC
v_gene: TRBV6-1; abundance: .; j_gene: TRBJ2-6; d_gene: TRBD1; CDR3aa: CASRGQGATGANVLTF; CDR3nt: TGTGCCAGCAGGGGACAGGGTGCAACTGGGGCCAACGTCCTGACTTTC
v_gene: TRBV6-6; abundance: few; j_gene: TRBJ2-7; d_gene: TRBD2; CDR3aa: CATSRTSIYEQYF; CDR3nt: TGTGCCACATCAAGGACTAGTATCTACGAGCAGTACTTC
v_gene: TRBV12-5; abundance: .; j_gene: TRBJ2-5; d_gene: TRBD2; CDR3aa: CASGLVRSSGRGSAETQYF; CDR3nt: TGTGCTAGTGGTTTGGTACGGTCTAGCGGGAGAGGGTCTGCGGAGACCCAGTACTTC
v_gene: TRBV9; abundance: few; j_gene: TRBJ2-3; d_gene: .; CDR3aa: CASSVGARPQDTQYF; CDR3nt: TGTGCCAGCAGCGTAGGGGCCCGCCCCCAAGATACGCAGTATTTT
v_gene: TRBV6-5; abundance: few; j_gene: TRBJ2-1; d_gene: TRBD2; CDR3aa: CASSYSRTSRYNEQFF; CDR3nt: TGTGCCAGCAGTTACTCCAGGACTAGCCGTTACAATGAGCAGTTCTTC
v_gene: TRBV20-1; abundance: .; j_gene: TRBJ2-3; d_gene: .; CDR3aa: CSARRPGKTDTQYF; CDR3nt: TGCAGTGCTAGACGCCCAGGGAAAACAGATACGCAGTATTTT
v_gene: TRBV12-3/TRBV12-4; abundance: few; j_gene: TRBJ2-1; d_gene: TRBD2; CDR3aa: CASSPGTSVNNEQFF; CDR3nt: TGTGCCAGCAGCCCAGGGACTAGCGTTAACAATGAGCAGTTCTTC
v_gene: TRBV9; abundance: few; j_gene: TRBJ2-7; d_gene: .; CDR3aa: CASSVQTGTVYEQYF; CDR3nt: TGTGCCAGCAGCGTCCAAACAGGGACCGTCTACGAGCAGTACTTC
v_gene: TRBV7-9; abundance: many; j_gene: TRBJ1-4; d_gene: TRBD1; CDR3aa: CASSLPGQGSEKLFF; CDR3nt: TGTGCCAGCAGCTTGCCGGGACAGGGGAGCGAAAAACTGTTTTTT
v_gene: TRBV29-1; abundance: once; j_gene: TRBJ2-5; d_gene: .; CDR3aa: CSVEPRAGTQYF; CDR3nt: TGCAGCGTTGAACCCCGCGCGGGGACCCAGTACTTC
v_gene: TRBV5-1; abundance: .; j_gene: TRBJ2-5; d_gene: .; CDR3aa: CASSFSPEETQYF; CDR3nt: TGCGCCAGCAGCTTCTCCCCTGAAGAGACCCAGTACTTC
v_gene: TRBV12-3/TRBV12-4; abundance: .; j_gene: TRBJ1-1; d_gene: .; CDR3aa: CASRDTEAFF; CDR3nt: TGTGCCAGCAGAGACACTGAAGCTTTCTTT
v_gene: TRBV6-1; abundance: few; j_gene: TRBJ1-3; d_gene: .; CDR3aa: CASSWGGGGNTIYF; CDR3nt: TGTGCCAGCAGCTGGGGGGGTGGTGGAAACACCATATATTTT
v_gene: TRBV29-1; abundance: .; j_gene: TRBJ1-4; d_gene: TRBD1; CDR3aa: CSGRQGAGTNEKLFF; CDR3nt: TGCAGCGGCCGACAGGGGGCTGGAACTAATGAAAAACTGTTTTTT